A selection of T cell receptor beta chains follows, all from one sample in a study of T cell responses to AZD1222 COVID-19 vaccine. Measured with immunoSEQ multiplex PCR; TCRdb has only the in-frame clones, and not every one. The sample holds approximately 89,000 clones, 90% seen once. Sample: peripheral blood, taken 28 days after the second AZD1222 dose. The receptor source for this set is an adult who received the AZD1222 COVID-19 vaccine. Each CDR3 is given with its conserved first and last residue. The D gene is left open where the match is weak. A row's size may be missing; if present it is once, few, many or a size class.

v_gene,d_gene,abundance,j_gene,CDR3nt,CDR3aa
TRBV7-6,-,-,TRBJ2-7,TGTGCCAGCAGCGCCGGGCCCAACTACGAGCAGTACTTC,CASSAGPNYEQYF
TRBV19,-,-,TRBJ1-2,TGTGCCAGTAGTATCCGGACAGAAGCTAACTATGGCTACACCTTC,CASSIRTEANYGYTF
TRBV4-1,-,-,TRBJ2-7,TGCGCCAGCAGCCAAGATCGGAGCAGACTTTACGAGCAGTACTTC,CASSQDRSRLYEQYF
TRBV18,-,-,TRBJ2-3,TGTGCCAGCTCAATTCTGGGTAGCACAGATACGCAGTATTTT,CASSILGSTDTQYF
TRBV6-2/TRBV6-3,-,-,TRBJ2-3,TGTGCCAGCAGTTACGAGGTGAGGCCCACAGATACGCAGTATTTT,CASSYEVRPTDTQYF
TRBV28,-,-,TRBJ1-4,TGTGCCAGCAGTTTAGACCCGGGAAATGAAAAACTGTTTTTT,CASSLDPGNEKLFF
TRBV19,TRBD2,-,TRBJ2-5,TGTGCCAGTAGTATTCGGATAGCGGGGGGGCTTGAGACCCAGTACTTC,CASSIRIAGGLETQYF
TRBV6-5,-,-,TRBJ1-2,TGTGCCAGCAGTTCCCAAGTAAGGACGGCTAACTATGGCTACACCTTC,CASSSQVRTANYGYTF
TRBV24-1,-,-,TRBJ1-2,TGTGCCACCAGTGATCATCTTGTTACCGGGACCGGCTACACCTTC,CATSDHLVTGTGYTF
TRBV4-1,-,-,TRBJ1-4,TGCGCCAGCAGCCAACCCCCATCAGGGTATGAAAAACTGTTTTTT,CASSQPPSGYEKLFF
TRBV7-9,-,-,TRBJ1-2,TGTGCCAGCAGCCCCCGGGAAGGGAGTCGCTACACCTTC,CASSPREGSRYTF
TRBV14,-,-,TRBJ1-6,TGTGCCAGCAGTTATAGACGAGACAGGAATCATTCACCCCTCCACTTT,CASSYRRDRNHSPLHF
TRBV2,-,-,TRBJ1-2,TGTGCCAGCAATTTACAGCTCTATGGCTACACCTTC,CASNLQLYGYTF
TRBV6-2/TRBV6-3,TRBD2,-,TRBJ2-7,TGTGCCAGCAGTTCAACTAGCGGGGTACACTACGAGCAGTACTTC,CASSSTSGVHYEQYF
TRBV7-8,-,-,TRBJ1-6,TGTGCCAGCAGCTTGGCGGGGTACGATTCACCCCTCCACTTT,CASSLAGYDSPLHF
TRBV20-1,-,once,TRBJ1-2,TGCAGTGCTTCCCCATATGGCTACACCTTC,CSASPYGYTF
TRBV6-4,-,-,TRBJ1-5,TGTGCCAGCAGCCCGAACCCGGGGAATCAGCCCCAGCATTTT,CASSPNPGNQPQHF
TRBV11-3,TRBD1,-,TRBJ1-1,TGTGCCAGCAGCTTAGTCTCCGGACAGGGTGCTGAAGCTTTCTTT,CASSLVSGQGAEAFF
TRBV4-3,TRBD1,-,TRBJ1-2,TGCGCCAGCAGCTTATATCCGGGACAGGGTCCCTATGGCTACACCTTC,CASSLYPGQGPYGYTF
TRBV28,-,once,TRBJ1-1,TGTGCCAGCAGTTCCACTCGGTTTCCAAGCACTGAAGCTTTCTTT,CASSSTRFPSTEAFF
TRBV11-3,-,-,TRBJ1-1,TGTGCCAGCAGCTTAACTAAGAACACTGAAGCTTTCTTT,CASSLTKNTEAFF
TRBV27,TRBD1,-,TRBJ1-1,TGTGCCAGCAGCCCGGACAGGGATAACACTGAAGCTTTCTTT,CASSPDRDNTEAFF
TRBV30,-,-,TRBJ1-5,TGTGCCTGGAGTCTTCAGGGTAATCAGCCCCAGCATTTT,CAWSLQGNQPQHF
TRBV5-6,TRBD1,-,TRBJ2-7,TGTGCCAGCAGCTTTTCCGGGACAGGAGTTTTCTACGAGCAGTACTTC,CASSFSGTGVFYEQYF
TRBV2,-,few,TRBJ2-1,TGTGCCATTCTAAGACAGGACTCCTACAATGAGCAGTTCTTC,CAILRQDSYNEQFF
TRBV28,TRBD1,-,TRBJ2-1,TGTGCCAGCAGTTTTCCGACAGGGCGGATATACAATGAGCAGTTCTTC,CASSFPTGRIYNEQFF
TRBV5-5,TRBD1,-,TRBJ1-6,TGTGCCAGCAGCCTGGACCCAAGGACAGGGGGCAGAGGTTCACCCCTCCACTTT,CASSLDPRTGGRGSPLHF